This T cell receptor (beta chain) was identified during a study of cytomegalovirus exposure and HLA in healthy donors (dated by TCRdb to between 2016 and 2019). With respect to the entire study: An earlier analysis of 587 of the donors reported 250 to 350 Gb of sequence data and about 100 million unique TCR beta sequences from about 179 million T cells. HLA typing covered class I and class II loci at four-digit resolution. A later genetic analysis took genome-wide SNP genotypes for about 65% of the 666 donors and used that subset as a discovery cohort. Rather than using new phenotypic data, the later analysis identified candidate immune exposures from TCR beta sequences and from how often those sequences occurred across donors. Using immunosequencing, the study profiled T cell repertoires from approximately 700 subjects and related those repertoires to cytomegalovirus serostatus. The study aimed to test whether signatures of past pathogen exposure could be identified by cataloging public T cell receptors. Among the approximately 400 genotyped donors, about 83% belonged to the genetic ancestry cluster associated with self-reported Caucasian donors. About 300 gigabases of sequencing data and 70 million to 100 million unique TCR sequences were included in an early release covering roughly 600 HLA-typed donors. High-throughput TCR immunosequencing, statistical association of individual TCRs with disease status, and machine learning were combined to predict cytomegalovirus infection status. In an earlier analysis of around 540 of the donors, high-throughput TCR beta sequencing was used to judge whether each TCR beta V gene segment behaved as functional or pseudogenic. Alongside the repertoire data, information on donor age, sex, ethnicity and CMV serostatus was compiled. Among roughly 400 genotyped donors of the cohort, an average of approximately 220,000 unique TCR beta nucleotide sequences was sequenced per donor, of which approximately 18% were non-productive. Typing coverage varied by locus: roughly 629-630 donors for A, B, C, DRB1 and DQB1; under 550 for DQA1; approximately 570 for DPA1; around 450 for DPB1. Every discovery cohort repertoire had been produced on one sequencing platform. A later analysis re-analyzed previously published TCR beta repertoires from approximately 700 donors and added high-resolution HLA genotyping to study TCR occurrence patterns. Besides the first cohort of some 670 subjects, a separate validation cohort made up of 120 different subjects was used. Four to six DR-DQ haplotypes were handled as single units for association and clustering, since linkage in the cohort was strong.

The trim is 3 bases for V and 2 bases for J, with a gap of 9 bases between the germline ends. From the cysteine through the phenylalanine, the CDR3 covers 14 amino acids. The DNA shown is the 42-base CDR3, in frame from base 1. CDR1 SGHNT and CDR2 YYREEE are derived from the germline V gene (reference sequence). The full study reports these points: According to the authors, the approach could potentially be generalized to other disease states and immunological phenotypes. Because some donors lacked HLA typing at each locus, the association tests relied only on the typed subset. While some public TCRs were present in many individuals, most TCR sequences turned up only very rarely across donors. A group of highly shared sequence variants was considered likely to be a technical artifact of the sequencing pipeline. When HLA alleles, especially DR and DQ, strongly co-occurred, attributing TCR associations to individual alleles was difficult. A further reported finding was that TCR beta sequences accurately predicted the HLA-A and HLA-B alleles for most subjects in the first cohort. Compared with equally common non-associated chains, HLA-associated TCR beta chains in a later analysis were more clonally expanded and had lower generation probabilities. According to a later analysis, TCR association rates differed among HLA loci, with DRB1 alleles showing the most associated TCRs and HLA-C alleles showing the fewest. In an earlier analysis of some 540 of the donors, most TCR beta V segments appeared in productive rearrangements about 87% or about 30% of the time, broadly matching IMGT annotations. Three of the identified cytomegalovirus-associated TCR beta chains were confirmed in vitro to be specific for cytomegalovirus antigens. The study gave a list of about 160 TCR beta chains associated with cytomegalovirus. A later genetic analysis reported fewer N-insertions in productive TCRs among donors in an Asian-associated ancestry cluster than the roughly 720-donor mean. Sequencing depth was assumed to be roughly uniform across donors in the presence/absence analyses, though that assumption may not hold. Over 15 rarely observed V segments, including chromosome 9 orphons, were excluded from the earlier analysis of a few hundred of the donors because counts were too low. Correlated functional status among segregating V segments might reflect linkage disequilibrium, but an unknown experimental factor could not be ruled out. In a later analysis, 16,951 TCR beta sequences were associated with specific HLA alleles at a false discovery rate of 0.05. The classifier was reported to diagnose cytomegalovirus status with high specificity and sensitivity in both the original cohort and the validation cohort. In a later analysis, several top co-occurrence clusters were reported to appear linked to parvovirus B19, influenza, CMV and Epstein-Barr virus. This cohort had only TCR beta chains sequenced, and the lack of alpha or paired-chain data limited which features could be detected. CMV serostatus was the only immune exposure information available for the cohort. Some IMGT-functional V segments, including TRBV6-2 and TRBV6-3, could not be told apart with the 87-base-pair reads, so those segments were excluded. According to a later analysis, most CMV-associated TCR beta chains appeared to be HLA-restricted, and the HLA associations seemed to be driven largely by CMV exposure. A later genetic analysis associated a missense DCLRE1C variant with V-gene and J-gene trimming of TCR beta chains, and an independent cohort replicated the association.

This clone was recorded only once. Its cognate antigen has yet to be identified. Base-call qualities are not available, and no considerably larger clone is one nucleotide away. The cohort was made up of 500 to 800 healthy bone marrow donors. At the time of sampling, all cohort members were nominally healthy, though unrecorded immune exposures were likely present. The donor was CMV seronegative and was included in the group of a few hundred seronegative cohort members. A peripheral blood sample was provided by each donor, and peripheral blood mononuclear cells were used for TCR beta sequencing. Genomic DNA extraction from the blood cell samples was performed with the Qiagen DNeasy Blood Extraction Kit. The method was the immunoSEQ multiplex PCR assay. For the multiplex PCR, a mixture combining 60 forward primers for TCR Vbeta segments and 13 reverse primers for TCR Jbeta segments was used. The CDR3 region of rearranged TCR beta genes was amplified from genomic DNA with a multiplex PCR assay. The Illumina HiSeq System was used to sequence the amplified TCR beta libraries as 87-base-pair reads. The paper's data handling went like this. A later analysis tallied roughly 80 million unique TCR beta chains across the approximately 670 repertoires, and some 12 million of those chains were shared by two or more donors. A nearest-neighbor algorithm error-corrected the raw reads and collapsed the reads into unique sequences, merging closely related sequences to remove PCR and sequencing errors. Alignment of CDR3 sequences to IMGT reference sequences was used to assign V, D and J gene segments. For a sequence to be retained, a match of at least six nucleotides to both a V gene segment and a J gene segment was required. A rearrangement counted as productive if the CDR3 had no stop codons and remained in frame with V and J, and every other rearrangement counted as non-productive. Following IMGT convention, CDR3 was defined as the stretch from the second conserved V-encoded cysteine to the conserved J-encoded phenylalanine. The earlier analysis of about 640 of the donors excluded any sequence lacking an unambiguous match to a single V gene segment. In an earlier analysis of several hundred of the donors, V segments were called functional above 56.7% productive rearrangements and were called segregating when the between-donor standard deviation exceeded 5%. A statistical classification framework was built for diagnosing cytomegalovirus status from the catalog of TCR beta chain sequences. A later analysis assigned V and J genes by comparing TCR nucleotide sequences with IMGT/GENE-DB human TR gene sequences. A later analysis assigned CDR3 sequences and most-parsimonious VDJ recombination scenarios with the TCRdist pipeline. In a later analysis, every TCR beta chain was defined by the combination of its CDR3 amino acid sequence and its V-gene family, and reads without a unique V-gene family were dropped. As a way to deal with suspected cross-contamination and a sequencing artifact, a later analysis dropped 640 or so nucleotide sequences that were highly shared and had low generation probability. For each public chain, a later analysis derived a clonal expansion index from normalized ranks of inferred template counts within each repertoire. Generation probabilities in a later analysis came from a VDJ recombination model fitted to out-of-frame rearrangements, and those results were checked against IGoR. Hypergeometric tests were used in a later analysis to score TCR-TCR, TCR-HLA and TCR-CMV co-occurrence, with a repertoire-size bias correction applied to the TCR pairs. To estimate false discovery rates, a later analysis permuted the HLA or CMV assignments 20 times. In a later analysis, co-occurring TCRs were grouped using DBSCAN, with TCRdist sequence similarity added in when clustering inside HLA-allele-positive subsets. Repertoires with fewer than 30,000 or more than 120,000 public chains, plus five repertoires with anomalous nucleotide sharing, were excluded from co-occurrence clustering. Imported from immuneACCESS, the table was reduced by TCRdb to in-frame sequences with V and J called. These copies leave out some clones; in studies compared against another copy, an unresolved V gene accounts for under half, and the cause of the remainder is not known. That table is the source of V, J and clone size, and D and trimming were worked out from the DNA. The sample yields fewer than 250,000 clones; about 79% were counted once. 1.5% to 2% of the sample lies in the top ten.

The chain is assembled from TRBV5-4 and TRBJ2-1; matching of 5 bases hints at TRBD2 as the D gene. The sample taken for sequencing was PBMCs. The source is a man aged 18 to 29 in good health and CMV-seronegative. This receptor has the CDR3 CASSSGETYNEQFF. The sequenced DNA: TGTGCCAGCAGCTCCGGGGAGACCTACAATGAGCAGTTCTTC. The full variable domain, with segments outside the CDR3 supplied by the reference TRBV5-4 and TRBJ2-1 proteins, appears as ETGVTQSPTHLIKTRGQQVTLRCSSQSGHNTVSWYQQALGQGPQFIFQYYREEENGRGNFPPRFSGLQFPNYSSELNVNALELDDSALYLCASSSGETYNEQFFGPGTRLTVL.